These 8 T cell receptor beta chains originate from one sample sequenced in a study of blood T cell repertoires in COVID-19. Assay: immunoSEQ multiplex PCR; the TCRdb copy retains only in-frame clones and omits some. The table shows more than 65,000 clones, with about four fifths occurring only once. The sample comprised peripheral blood. These receptor sequences come from a man aged 50 or older with acute or convalescent COVID-19.

The rearrangement uses TRBV5-1 and TRBJ2-5, with D tentatively TRBD1 (5 bases). Per germline, CDR1 SGHRS and CDR2 YFSETQ. Trimming shortened V by 0 bases and J by 0 bases, and 12 bases separated the two germline ends. The CDR3 is 16 residues long. For the CDR3, the DNA is TGCGCCAGCAGCTTGGGGCCAGGGTCGTACCAAGAGACCCAGTACTTC. This translates into CASSLGPGSYQETQYF.

The rearrangement links TRBV7-2 to TRBJ2-3; D call uncertain. Per germline, CDR1 SGHTA and CDR2 FQGNSA. Trimming removed 7 bases from V and 5 bases from J, with 7 bases in between. This CDR3 has 11 amino acids. The CDR3 here is CASTQQDTQYF. The CDR3, as DNA: TGTGCCAGCACACAGCAAGATACGCAGTATTTT.

This clone appeared once. The chain is built from TRBV4-3 and TRBJ2-2; TRBD1 agrees at 7 bases. Trimming took 0 bases from V and 5 from J; bases not matched to a gene: 9. The CDR3 has 17 residues. Germline assignment: CDR1 LGHNA and CDR2 YSLEER. CDR3 amino acids: CASSQDIGTVRTGELFF. The CDR3 region has the DNA TGCGCCAGCAGCCAAGATATCGGGACAGTTCGAACCGGGGAGCTGTTTTTT.

This clone has a single count. The V gene is TRBV5-1, the J gene TRBJ2-2; tentative D call: TRBD1 (6 bases). The V and J ends lost 4 bases and 3 bases respectively, with 13 bases between them. Germline CDR1 reads SGHRS; CDR2 reads YFSETQ. This CDR3 is 15 amino acids long. Here the CDR3 reads CASSPGATDTGELFF. DNA of the CDR3: TGCGCCAGCAGCCCAGGGGCCACGGACACCGGGGAGCTGTTTTTT.

The rearrangement joins TRBV7-9 to TRBJ2-7, with D perhaps TRBD2 (5 bases). V was shortened by 1 base and J by 6 bases, with 13 bases between the two germline ends. The CDR3 extends over 14 amino acids. Germline CDR1 is SEHNR and CDR2 is FQNEAQ (reference sequence). The CDR3 nucleotides read TGTGCCAGCAGCTTAGGCCCCGTCGCGGGCGAGCAGTACTTC. Translated, it gives CASSLGPVAGEQYF.

As for this clone: At the DNA level, this CDR3 is encoded by other sequences in the same sample as well. This chain joins TRBV7-9 and TRBJ2-1; 8 bases fit TRBD2. V was pared by 5 bases and J by 1 base, with 4 bases of the junction left unmatched. Germline-derived CDR1 and CDR2 are SEHNR and FQNEAQ (reference sequence). CDR3 size: 15 residues. Written as DNA, the CDR3 is TGTGCCAGCAGCCCGGGACTAGTATCCTACAATGAGCAGTTCTTC. This sequence encodes CASSPGLVSYNEQFF.

The chain carries TRBV19 and TRBJ2-2; the match to TRBD1 covers 11 bases. The CDR3 loop spans 15 amino acids. The germline V gene has CDR1 LNHDA and CDR2 SQIVND (reference sequence). Losses at the gene ends were 5 bases for V and 7 bases for J; bases not matched to a gene: 6. The CDR3: CASSPRTGGHGELFF. The DNA for the CDR3 is TGTGCCAGTAGTCCCCGGACAGGGGGCCACGGGGAGCTGTTTTTT.

This rearrangement joins TRBV28 to TRBJ2-1, with a weak D call TRBD2 (6 bases). This CDR3 has 14 amino acids. V shed 8 bases and J shed 3 bases, with 14 bases lying between them. Germline V gives CDR1 MDHEN, CDR2 SYDVKM. The CDR3 nucleotides are TGTGCCAGCGGTAGCGGAGACAACTACAATGAGCAGTTCTTC. The encoded protein is CASGSGDNYNEQFF.